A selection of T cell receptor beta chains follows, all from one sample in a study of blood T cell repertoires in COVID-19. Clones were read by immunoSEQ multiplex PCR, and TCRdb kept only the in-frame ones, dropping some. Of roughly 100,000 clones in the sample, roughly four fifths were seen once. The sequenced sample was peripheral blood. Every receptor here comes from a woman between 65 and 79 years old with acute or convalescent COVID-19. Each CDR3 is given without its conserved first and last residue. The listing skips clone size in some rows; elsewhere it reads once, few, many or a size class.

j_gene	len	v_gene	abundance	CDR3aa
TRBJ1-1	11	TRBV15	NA	ATSRDQRTEAF
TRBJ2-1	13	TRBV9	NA	ASSPGGGGGNEQF
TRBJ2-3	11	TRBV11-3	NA	ASSPTPADTQY
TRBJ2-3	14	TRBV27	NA	ASSLARSRILAEQY
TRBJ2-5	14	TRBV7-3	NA	ASSPGAGTGEETQY
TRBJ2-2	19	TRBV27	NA	ASTDYGTSGRPFANTGELF
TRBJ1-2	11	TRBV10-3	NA	AISRETPYGYT
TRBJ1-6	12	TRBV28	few	ASSQGVENSPLH
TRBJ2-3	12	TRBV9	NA	ASSFDTTGIAQY
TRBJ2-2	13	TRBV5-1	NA	ASTMGGANTGELF
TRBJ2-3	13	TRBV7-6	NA	ASSLLAGSTDTQY
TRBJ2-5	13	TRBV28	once	ASTPMAGRQETQY
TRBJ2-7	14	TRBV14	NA	ASSQRGSRLAGEQY
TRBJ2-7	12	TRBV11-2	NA	ASSLDRGGNEQY
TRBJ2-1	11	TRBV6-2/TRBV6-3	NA	ASSLGLGGEQF
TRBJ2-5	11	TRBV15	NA	ATRWRGAETQY
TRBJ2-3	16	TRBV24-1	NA	ATSDLPRLAGVADTQY
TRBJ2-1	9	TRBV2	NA	ASSEQLVQF
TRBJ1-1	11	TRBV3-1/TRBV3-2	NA	ASSQVSETEAF
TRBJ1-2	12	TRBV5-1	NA	ASSPQQGPYGYT
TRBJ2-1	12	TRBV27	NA	ASSFSGRGNEQF
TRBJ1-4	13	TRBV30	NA	AWSPRTGGFEKLF
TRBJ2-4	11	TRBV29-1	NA	SVEGGAVAIQY
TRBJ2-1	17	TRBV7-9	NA	ASSHRTSGSYGPYNEQF
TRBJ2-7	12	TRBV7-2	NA	ASSLATGLYEQY
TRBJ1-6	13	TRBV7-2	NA	ASSLRGTSNSPLH
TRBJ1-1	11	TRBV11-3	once	ASSPGRWTEAF
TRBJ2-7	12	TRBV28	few	ASSLLAGAYEQY
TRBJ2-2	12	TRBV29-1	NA	SVVPQGFPGELF
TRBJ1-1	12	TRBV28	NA	ASSVQGVRTEAF
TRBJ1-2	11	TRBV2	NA	ASTREANYGYT
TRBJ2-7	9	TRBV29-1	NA	SASQGYEQY
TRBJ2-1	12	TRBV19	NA	ASMGTGYYNEQF
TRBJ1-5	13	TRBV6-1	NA	ASSEGFGGDQPQH
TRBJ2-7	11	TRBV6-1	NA	ASSEGLIYEQY
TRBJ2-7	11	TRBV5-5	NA	ASSLSLAYEQY
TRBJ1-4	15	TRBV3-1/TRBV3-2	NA	ASSLGQITLNNEKLF
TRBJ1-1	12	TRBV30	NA	AWSVRHLNTEAF
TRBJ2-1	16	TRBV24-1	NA	ATSDLMSGLRSYNEQF
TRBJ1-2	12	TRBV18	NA	ASSPETGSGGYT
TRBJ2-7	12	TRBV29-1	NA	SVEDGTRSYEQY
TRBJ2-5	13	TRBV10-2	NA	ASSDSGGAGETQY
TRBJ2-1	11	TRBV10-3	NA	AIKEGLGNEQF
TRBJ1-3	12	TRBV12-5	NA	ASGSTGIGNTIY
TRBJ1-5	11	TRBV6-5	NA	ASRGQGNQPQH
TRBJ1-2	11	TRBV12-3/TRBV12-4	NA	ASRRGAGYGYT
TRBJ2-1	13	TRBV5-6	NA	ASSIPQGPYNEQF
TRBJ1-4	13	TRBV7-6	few	ASSREQGLNEKLF
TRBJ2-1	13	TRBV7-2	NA	ASSLDRGVYNEQF
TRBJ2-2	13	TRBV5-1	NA	ASSLPGLNTGELF
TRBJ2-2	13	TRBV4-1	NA	ASSQLASNTGELF
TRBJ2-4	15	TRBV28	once	ASSPLGGLEAKNIQY
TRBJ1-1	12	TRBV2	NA	AGRQGRANTEAF
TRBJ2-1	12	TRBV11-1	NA	ASSDGTSGYEQF
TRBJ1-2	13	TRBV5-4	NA	ASSLGGGANYGYT
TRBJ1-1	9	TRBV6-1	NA	ASSETGEAF
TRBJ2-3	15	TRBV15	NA	ATSREVRGGPGDTQY
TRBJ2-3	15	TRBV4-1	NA	ASSQAVLAGGHDTQY
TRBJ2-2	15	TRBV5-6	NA	ASSLRYTGGLTGELF